The 29 T cell receptor beta chains reported below all come from one sample, sequenced in a study of CD8 T cells in ankylosing spondylitis (dated by TCRdb to 2016 to 2017). The library was produced with 5' RACE. Reads for this sample came from an Illumina HiSeq 2500. TCRdb applied fastp at Q25 and MiXCR to the public reads, then kept only in-frame beta chains. One record per CDR3 amino acid sequence lists the most common genes and DNA. This sample is represented by some 240,000 distinct CDR3 sequences; roughly 8.6% of them were singletons. The ten top clones hold approximately 6.2% of the sample. Sequenced sample: blood, either unsorted or a sorted T cell fraction (not recorded which). The receptors derive from a male donor with ankylosing spondylitis or in good health (not recorded which).

There are many counts of this clonotype. The chain carries TRBV2 and TRBJ1-4, with 8 bases lining up with TRBD1. The CDR3 is made up of 16 amino acids. Per germline, CDR1 SNHLY and CDR2 FYNNEI. V gave up 4 bases and J gave up 6 bases; unmatched junction bases: 10. CDR3 amino acids: CASSGQGLASDEKLFF. CDR3 nucleotides: TGTGCCAGCAGTGGACAGGGGCTGGCATCGGATGAAAAACTGTTTTTT.

V gene TRBV5-6 combines with J gene TRBJ1-1, with 7 bases lining up with TRBD1. This CDR3 has 14 residues. The ends lost 1 base at V and 4 bases at J; junction bases unmatched: 4. The V gene's germline CDR1 is SGHDT and CDR2 YYEEEE. CDR3 DNA: TGTGCCAGCAGCTTGTACCACAGGGGCACTGAAGCTTTCTTT. Protein sequence: CASSLYHRGTEAFF.

There are a few counts of this clonotype. CDR3 sequence (DNA): TGTGCCAGCAGTTTGGGCGGCGGGAGAGTCTACGAGCAGTACTTC. Protein product: CASSLGGGRVYEQYF. The V and J genes are TRBV12-3 or TRBV12-4 and TRBJ2-7; 7 nucleotides match TRBD2. CDR3 length: 15 residues. The V and J ends lost 3 bases and 3 bases, in that order; junction bases with no gene match: 8.

This sequence joins TRBV4-1 and TRBJ2-7; TRBD2 agrees at 8 bases. Germline values: CDR1 MGHRA, CDR2 YSYEKL. V lost 4 bases and J lost 5; bases outside the gene matches: 7. There are 14 residues in the CDR3. CDR3 region: CASSPSGRSHEQYF. The CDR3 DNA reads TGCGCCAGCAGCCCGAGCGGGAGAAGCCACGAGCAGTACTTC.

There are many counts of this clonotype. The chain joins TRBV6-5 to TRBJ2-3, with TRBD2 identical over 12 bases. Germline V gene data show CDR1 as MNHEY and CDR2 as SVGAGI. The CDR3 is 16 residues long. The ends lost 0 bases at V and 4 bases at J; junction bases unmatched: 2. In DNA, the CDR3 is TGTGCCAGCAGTTACTCGTGGACTAGCGGGGCAGATACGCAGTATTTT. Translated, it gives CASSYSWTSGADTQYF.

This clonotype was seen a few times. The CDR3 DNA reads TGTGCCAGCAGCTTAGCTAGACAGGGACTAGCGGGGGGGCCCTACAATGAGCAGTTCTTC. It encodes CASSLARQGLAGGPYNEQFF. This chain connects TRBV7-2 to TRBJ2-1; TRBD2 matches at 16 bases. This CDR3 has 20 residues. Germline CDR1 SGHTA, CDR2 FQGNSA. Unmatched junction bases numbered 7, after V lost 0 bases and J lost 2 bases. The full variable domain, in which reference TRBV7-2 and TRBJ2-1 provide the parts outside the CDR3, is GAGVSQSPSNKVTEKGKDVELRCDPISGHTALYWYRQSLGQGLEFLIYFQGNSAPDKSGLPSDRFSAERTGGSVSTLTIQRTQQEDSAVYLCASSLARQGLAGGPYNEQFFGPGTRLTVL.

A remark on this clonotype: The DNA is omitted, as the CDR3 cannot be located on it reliably, and the CDR3 follows TCRdb's listing. CDR3 sequence reads: CISVPESTPREPDTEAFF. V is TRBV7-5 and J is TRBJ1-1; no DNA check was done on the table's D call, TRBD1. TRBV7-5 is tagged as a pseudogene. The CDR3 is 18 amino acids long, termini counted.

In its sample, this clonotype was seen many times. The chain recombines TRBV20-1 with TRBJ2-1; D not resolved. CDR1 and CDR2 (germline): DFQATT, SNEGSKA (reference sequence). The CDR3 is made up of 12 amino acids. Between the trimmed V and J ends, which lost 5 bases and 5 bases, there was a span of 10 bases. CDR3 nucleotides: TGCAGTGCTCGCCGTGGGCACAATGAGCAGTTCTTC. It yields the protein CSARRGHNEQFF.

This clonotype appeared many times. The chain joins TRBV12-3 or TRBV12-4 to TRBJ2-1; D call uncertain. The CDR3 runs 13 residues. V was trimmed by 6 bases and J by 5 bases, leaving 11 bases between them. The CDR3 region has the DNA TGTGCCAGCAGCCCTCTAGAACACAATGAGCAGTTCTTC. Translated, it gives CASSPLEHNEQFF.

This clonotype was detected ten times or more. The CDR3 here is CASSSEGQWETQYF. The CDR3 DNA reads as TGTGCCAGCAGTTCAGAGGGCCAATGGGAGACCCAGTACTTC. This chain joins TRBV12-3 or TRBV12-4 and TRBJ2-5, with D maybe TRBD2 (5 bases). CDR3 length: 14 amino acids. V was shortened by 4 bases and J by 5 bases, with 14 bases between the two germline ends.

This clonotype appeared many times. The chain couples TRBV12-3 or TRBV12-4 to TRBJ2-5; D is possibly TRBD1 (5 bases). The CDR3 runs 14 residues. The V and J ends lost 2 bases and 5 bases respectively, with 12 bases between them. CDR3 bases: TGTGCCAGCAGTTTACCAGGGCGCGCTGAGACCCAGTACTTC. Protein sequence: CASSLPGRAETQYF.

V and J are TRBV7-9 and TRBJ1-1; no reliable D call. The V end was cut by 0 bases, the J end by 1 base, with 12 bases between. From germline, CDR1 is SEHNR and CDR2 FQNEAQ (reference sequence). This CDR3 has 16 amino acids. The CDR3 is CASSLALSSQNTEAFF. The DNA for the CDR3 is TGTGCCAGCAGCTTAGCGTTGTCCTCACAGAACACTGAAGCTTTCTTT.

This clonotype turned up a few times. The rearrangement links TRBV5-1 to TRBJ2-3; D unresolved. CDR1 SGHRS and CDR2 YFSETQ come from the germline V gene. V dropped 4 bases and J dropped 4 bases, with 13 bases sitting between them. This CDR3 contains 14 residues. DNA of the CDR3: TGCGCCAGCAGCGTGGCCCTCCCGGCAGATACGCAGTATTTT. It yields the protein CASSVALPADTQYF. Full variable domain (rest looked up from reference TRBV5-1 and TRBJ2-3): KAGVTQTPRYLIKTRGQQVTLSCSPISGHRSVSWYQQTPGQGLQFLFEYFSETQRNKGNFPGRFSGRQFSNSRSEMNVSTLELGDSALYLCASSVALPADTQYFGPGTRLTVL.

This clonotype was found many times. The chain joins TRBV10-2 to TRBJ2-7; 10 bases line up with TRBD2. Trimming at V came to 5 bases and at J to 4 bases, leaving 8 bases not matched to a gene. The CDR3 spans 15 residues. CDR1 and CDR2 (germline): WSHSY, SAAADI. CDR3 sequence: CASSKREGYSYEQYF. CDR3 nucleotides: TGCGCCAGCAGTAAGCGGGAGGGTTACTCTTACGAGCAGTACTTC.

This clonotype was detected ten times or more. This chain links TRBV12-3 or TRBV12-4 with TRBJ1-5, with 7 bases identical to TRBD1. J gave up 0 bases and V 6 bases, and 5 bases lay outside the gene matches. The CDR3 has 15 amino acids. The CDR3 is CASRNQGGSNQPQHF. Here the CDR3 DNA reads TGTGCCAGCAGGAACCAGGGGGGTAGCAATCAGCCCCAGCATTTT.

This clonotype was detected ten times or more. The chain uses TRBV5-1 and TRBJ2-5, with unresolved D. V was shortened by 4 bases and J by 5 bases, with 6 bases between the two germline ends. Per germline, CDR1 SGHRS and CDR2 YFSETQ. The CDR3 is 11 amino acids. The CDR3 is CASSQTETQYF. CDR3 nucleotide sequence: TGCGCCAGCAGCCAGACGGAGACCCAGTACTTC.

This clonotype has ten or more counts. This chain uses TRBV5-1 with TRBJ2-1; D gene uncertain. Germline V gene lookup returns CDR1 SGHRS and CDR2 YFSETQ. V was shortened by 3 bases and J by 2 bases, with 3 bases between the two germline ends. The CDR3 has 12 amino acids. The CDR3 coding sequence is TGCGCCAGCAGCTCTCCCTACAATGAGCAGTTCTTC. Residues: CASSSPYNEQFF.

This clonotype appeared many times. This rearrangement joins TRBV5-1 to TRBJ2-7, with 11 bases that match TRBD2. The CDR3 has 15 amino acids. CDR1 is SGHRS, CDR2 YFSETQ, per germline. V lost 1 base to trimming and J lost 5 bases; unmatched junction nucleotides: 5. CDR3 nucleotide sequence: TGCGCCAGCAGCTTGACTGGGACTAGCGGCGACGAGCAGTACTTC. This codes for CASSLTGTSGDEQYF.

This clonotype was seen repeatedly, ten times or more. The chain has TRBV10-3 and TRBJ1-6, with 7 bases fitting TRBD1. Germline lookup yields CDR1 ENHRY and CDR2 SYGVKD. This CDR3 is built from 16 residues. V was clipped by 3 bases and J by 9 bases; unmatched bases: 11. CDR3 protein: CAISESTGAGSSPLHF. In DNA, the CDR3 is TGTGCCATCAGTGAATCAACAGGGGCGGGAAGTTCACCCCTCCACTTT.

This clonotype was counted between two and nine times. The CDR3 spells CASSLRRENHNEQFF. Written as DNA, the CDR3 is TGTGCCAGCAGTTTACGGCGGGAGAACCACAATGAGCAGTTCTTC. The chain is built from TRBV12-3 or TRBV12-4 and TRBJ2-1; the match to TRBD2 covers 7 bases. The CDR3 loop spans 15 amino acids. V shed 2 bases, J shed 5 bases, and the junction held 6 bases outside the gene matches.

This clonotype showed up many times. The rearrangement links TRBV11-3 to TRBJ2-1; TRBD2 aligns across 11 bases. Germline-derived CDR1 and CDR2 are SGHNT and YENEEA. J was trimmed by 4 bases and V by 1 base; bases with no gene match: 6. CDR3 length: 17 amino acids. CDR3 amino acids: CASSLVPSGRRYNEQFF. The CDR3, as DNA: TGTGCCAGCAGCTTAGTGCCTAGCGGGAGGCGTTACAATGAGCAGTTCTTC. The complete variable domain, with remaining parts taken from reference TRBV11-3 and TRBJ2-1, reads EAGVVQSPRYKIIEKKQPVAFWCNPISGHNTLYWYLQNLGQGPELLIRYENEEAVDDSQLPKDRFSAERLKGVDSTLKIQPAELGDSAVYLCASSLVPSGRRYNEQFFGPGTRLTVL.

This clonotype was seen more than once but under ten times. The chain joins TRBV19 to TRBJ2-2, with a weak D call TRBD2 (5 bases). CDR1 is LNHDA and CDR2 is SQIVND in the germline V gene (reference sequence). The CDR3 contains 18 residues. The V end was cut by 5 bases, the J end by 1 base, with 20 bases between. This CDR3 reads CASSPQDLSLGNTGELFF. The CDR3 DNA is TGTGCCAGTAGTCCGCAGGACTTGTCCCTAGGGAACACCGGGGAGCTGTTTTTT.

At least ten counts were recorded for this clonotype. The chain carries TRBV7-9 and TRBJ1-6, with 10 bases matching TRBD1. This CDR3 contains 16 residues. The germline gives CDR1 SEHNR, CDR2 FQNEAQ (reference sequence). Losses at the gene ends were 2 bases for V and 8 bases for J; bases not matched to a gene: 6. The DNA for the CDR3 is TGTGCCAGCAGCTTACCCGGAGGGACAGGGGATTCACCCCTCCACTTT. Translating it yields CASSLPGGTGDSPLHF.

This chain links TRBV10-3 with TRBJ2-1, with 12 positions matching TRBD2. The CDR3 has 13 amino acids. CDR1 is ENHRY, CDR2 SYGVKD, per germline. Trimming cost V 5 bases and J 11 bases; bases outside gene matches: 4. CDR3 protein: CAISLAGGPKQFF. The CDR3 DNA reads as TGTGCCATCAGTCTAGCGGGAGGGCCAAAGCAGTTCTTC.

Ten or more counts support this clonotype. This sequence joins TRBV7-9 and TRBJ2-7, with D perhaps matching TRBD2 (6 bases). The germline V gene has CDR1 SEHNR and CDR2 FQNEAQ (reference sequence). The CDR3 runs 14 residues. Trimming removed 5 bases at V and 0 bases at J, with 11 bases between. The CDR3 DNA follows: TGTGCCAGCAGCCGACTAGTGAGCTCCTACGAGCAGTACTTC. This sequence encodes CASSRLVSSYEQYF.

This clonotype was counted many times. This rearrangement joins TRBV7-2 to TRBJ2-1, with D perhaps TRBD1 (6 bases). Germline V gene lookup returns CDR1 SGHTA and CDR2 FQGNSA. The germline V and J ends were trimmed by 6 bases and 6 bases, with 9 bases remaining between them. The CDR3 spans 12 residues. CDR3 in DNA: TGTGCCAGCAGTTCGGACAGCAATGAGCAGTTCTTC. It is translated as CASSSDSNEQFF.

This clonotype was seen many times. The chain links TRBV20-1 to TRBJ1-6; the match to TRBD1 covers 8 bases. V was pared by 1 base and J by 9 bases, with 5 bases of the junction left unmatched. The CDR3 length is 14 residues. CDR1 is DFQATT, CDR2 SNEGSKA, per germline (reference sequence). CDR3 DNA sequence: TGCAGTGCTAGAGTTCAGGGGGCACTTTCACCCCTCCACTTT. Amino acid sequence: CSARVQGALSPLHF.

With respect to this clonotype: A much larger clone differs from this one at a single base, so this may be a read error. In nucleotides, the CDR3 is TGTGCCAGTTCGACAGGGATCTTTAAGAACATTCAGTCCTTC. It translates to CASSTGIFKNIQSF. The rearrangement joins TRBV2 to TRBJ2-4, with 7 nucleotides matching TRBD1. CDR3 length: 14 amino acids. Germline assignment: CDR1 SNHLY and CDR2 FYNNEI.

This clonotype occurred many times. CDR3 sequence: CASSLRTLSPLHF. CDR3 sequence (DNA): TGTGCCAGCAGCCTCCGGACTCTTTCACCCCTCCACTTT. The chain joins TRBV12-3 or TRBV12-4 to TRBJ1-6; D not resolved. This CDR3 has 13 residues. The V end was cut by 6 bases, the J end by 9 bases, with 12 bases between.